This record covers a single T cell receptor beta chain. Its cognate antigen has yet to be identified. No much larger clone is present one base from it, and per-base qualities are unavailable. V sheds 6 bases and J sheds 5 bases, leaving 10 bases between their ends. From cysteine to phenylalanine, the CDR3 is 13 amino acids long. This entry keeps only the CDR3 DNA: 39 bases, framed from base 1. CDR1 and CDR2 are read off the germline V gene (reference sequence) as MNHNY and SVGAGI. The data were taken from a study of blood T cell repertoires in COVID-19 (TCRdb year 2020). Concerning the study at large: Samples from collaborators originated in the United States, Italy and Spain and spanned both the acute and convalescent phases of COVID-19. The prospective study material was composed of cDNA or gDNA derived from T cells, B-cell-depleted T cells, or PBMCs. Subjects who had been exposed to COVID-19, were actively infected with it, or had recovered from it provided the deeply sampled blood TCRbeta repertoires that made up the dataset. The repertoires were released in a freely available public database meant as a resource for research on the immune response to SARS-CoV-2. The samples were drawn from two sources: the first 160 participants of the ongoing ImmuneRACE study, and some 1,300 subjects contributed by 6 global collaborators. Sample metadata almost always included a de-identified subject ID, COVID-19 status, age in years and sex. Where available, HLA class I and class II types were taken from metadata supplied by the sample provider and were not determined by assay-based typing. Findings and caveats that apply to the study as a whole: How much clinical and demographic metadata was included differed by source and by participant, and the metadata was provided uncurated.

TCRbeta CDR3 regions were amplified from genomic DNA by means of the immunoSEQ Assay, a bias-controlled multiplex PCR. The paper's processing steps were these. Within the assay, amplification of reference gene primers was used to estimate how many nucleated cells each sample contained. Sequence reads were collapsed and filtered to measure the absolute abundance of every unique TCRbeta CDR3 rearrangement. For each sample, productive Simpson clonality was calculated by taking the square root of Simpson's diversity index across productive rearrangements. TCRdb took this table from immuneACCESS and kept in-frame rearrangements with V and J called. Such tables lack part of the clones; where checked against another copy, unresolved V genes explain under half of the gap, and the rest is unexplained. Clone size and V and J calls were adopted from that table, with D and trimming inferred from the DNA. The sample records a few hundred thousand clones, 85% to 90% of which are singletons. Just under 9.5% of the sample comes from the top ten.

Participants in the prospective study were enrolled through a virtual design, were aged roughly 18 to 100 years, and lived in approximately 25 United States geographic areas. In the prospective study, participants were assigned to cohorts based on the clinical history participants reported in a screening survey and a study questionnaire. For ImmuneRACE Cohort 3, a participant was defined as recovered based on two consecutive negative NP/OP PCR tests, clearance by a healthcare professional, or resolution of symptoms. In the prospective study, mobile phlebotomists collected whole blood, serum and a nasopharyngeal or oropharyngeal swab from each participant. Over a roughly 2-month period, participants in the prospective study had the option of providing additional blood draws and questionnaires. Prospective study blood samples were shipped either frozen or at room temperature before DNA extraction.

Sequencing was performed on PBMCs or T cells enriched from blood (not recorded which). The V and J genes are TRBV6-6 and TRBJ1-4; too little of a D gene remains to name it. This clonotype was obtained from a woman aged 25 to 39 who had recovered from COVID-19. In nucleotide form, the sequence is TGTGCCAGCAGGGAGCTAAAAAATGAAAAACTGTTTTTT. This sequence encodes CASRELKNEKLFF.